Listed below are T cell receptor beta chains from one sample, sequenced in a study of CD8+ T cells in alopecia areata. Generated by immunoSEQ multiplex PCR, the TCRdb table keeps only in-frame clones and is missing some. The table records over 90,000 clones, 80% to 90% of them present only once. The material was CD8+ T cells sorted from blood, obtained at week 34, from a patient treated with tofacitinib. The receptors were gathered from a human donor with alopecia areata. Each CDR3 is given with its conserved first and last residue. D genes are given only for firm matches. A clone size is listed for some rows: how often the clone was seen (once, few, many), or a class if it is expanded.

TRBJ2-7	TRBV7-2	NA	NA	CASSREPGPRDEQYF	TGTGCCAGCAGCCGAGAGCCGGGACCCAGGGACGAGCAGTACTTC
TRBJ2-1	TRBV19	NA	NA	CASSTAGRGEQFF	TGTGCCAGTAGTACCGCTGGGCGGGGTGAGCAGTTCTTC
TRBJ2-2	TRBV6-1	NA	NA	CASRGTGELFF	TGTGCCAGCAGGGGTACCGGGGAGCTGTTTTTT
TRBJ2-1	TRBV7-9	NA	NA	CASSLETQSDEQFF	TGTGCCAGCAGCTTAGAGACCCAAAGCGATGAGCAGTTCTTC
TRBJ2-1	TRBV29-1	NA	TRBD2	CSVVETSGRGPYNEQFF	TGCAGCGTTGTGGAAACTAGCGGGAGAGGCCCCTACAATGAGCAGTTCTTC
TRBJ2-7	TRBV29-1	NA	TRBD2	CSVILAGKYEQYF	TGCAGCGTGATACTAGCGGGGAAATACGAGCAGTACTTC
TRBJ1-1	TRBV7-8	NA	NA	CASSLWGGLNTEAFF	TGTGCCAGCAGCTTATGGGGGGGACTGAACACTGAAGCTTTCTTT
TRBJ2-1	TRBV6-5	NA	NA	CASSLDRSYNEQFF	TGTGCCAGCAGTTTGGACAGATCCTACAATGAGCAGTTCTTC
TRBJ2-1	TRBV15	once	NA	CATSRDLGNEQFF	TGTGCCACCAGCAGAGATTTGGGCAATGAGCAGTTCTTC
TRBJ1-2	TRBV7-8	NA	TRBD1	CASSPWGQADDYGYTF	TGTGCCAGCAGCCCCTGGGGACAGGCGGACGACTATGGCTACACCTTC
TRBJ2-2	TRBV6-1	once	NA	CASSNYDSTGELFF	TGTGCCAGCAGTAATTATGACAGCACCGGGGAGCTGTTTTTT
TRBJ2-5	TRBV7-7	NA	NA	CASSMDHQETQYF	TGTGCTAGCAGTATGGACCACCAAGAGACCCAGTACTTC
TRBJ2-7	TRBV7-2	NA	NA	CASSLSYEQYF	TGTGCCAGCAGCCTCTCCTACGAGCAGTACTTC
TRBJ2-3	TRBV4-1	NA	NA	CASSQVVNNPDTQYF	TGCGCCAGCAGCCAAGTGGTCAACAACCCAGATACGCAGTATTTT
TRBJ2-7	TRBV7-6	NA	NA	CASSLDPGSYEQYF	TGTGCCAGCAGCTTAGATCCAGGCTCCTACGAGCAGTACTTC